The 13 T cell receptor beta chains below come from one sample, sequenced in a study of identical twins' blood T cells (dated by TCRdb to the early 2010s). Library method: 5' RACE. The instrument given in TCRdb is Illumina Genome Analyzer IIx. TCRdb ran its own pipeline on the public reads, namely fastp trimming at Q25 and MiXCR clone calling, and kept in-frame beta chains. Every entry covers one CDR3 protein and lists the most common genes and DNA from its rows. The sample profile shows 350,000 to 400,000 distinct CDR3 sequences; roughly 31% of them were found once. The biggest ten clones account for 5.5% to 6.5% of the sample. Sequencing was done on a sample of PBMCs. The receptors stem from a woman between 18 and 55 years old in good health.

This clonotype showed up just a few times. The rearrangement uses TRBV12-3 or TRBV12-4 and TRBJ2-3, with a tentative D call TRBD2 (6 bases). The CDR3 totals 14 residues. V was shortened by 3 bases and J by 0 bases, with 7 bases between the two germline ends. This chain's CDR3 is CASSFRGSTDTQYF. Here the CDR3 DNA reads TGTGCCAGCAGTTTTCGGGGGAGCACAGATACGCAGTATTTT.

The chain joins TRBV6-2 or TRBV6-3 to TRBJ2-2; perhaps TRBD2 as D (6 bases). The V gene lost 5 bases and the J gene lost 6 bases, with 13 bases spanning the gap. The CDR3 is 14 residues long. Germline V gene lookup returns CDR1 MNHEY and CDR2 SVGEGT. CDR3 coding DNA: TGTGCCAGCAGTCCCAAAAGGGAGGCCGGGGAGCTGTTTTTT. Residues: CASSPKREAGELFF.

This clonotype was detected only a few times. The chain has TRBV20-1 and TRBJ1-1, with a weak D call TRBD1 (6 bases). V was clipped by 1 base and J by 7 bases, with 16 bases between them. Germline assignment: CDR1 DFQATT and CDR2 SNEGSKA (reference sequence). The CDR3 is made up of 14 amino acids. CDR3 DNA sequence: TGCAGTGCTAGAGTGCGGGGGCGCATGGGTGAAGCTTTCTTT. This codes for CSARVRGRMGEAFF.

Points on this clonotype: One junction end does not reproduce the germline sequence, and a read error may be involved. The V gene is TRBV5-4, the J gene TRBJ2-1; weak D call: TRBD2 (6 bases). CDR1 SGHNT and CDR2 YYREEE come from the germline V gene (reference sequence). The CDR3 totals 14 residues. This CDR3 reads CASSLRVADNDQFF. The CDR3 DNA reads as TGTGCCAGCAGCTTGAGGGTAGCGGATAATGATCAGTTCTTC.

This clonotype was seen more than once but under ten times. The V and J genes are TRBV5-1 and TRBJ2-3; D is tentatively TRBD1 or TRBD2 (6 bases each). The CDR3 has 13 amino acids. From germline, CDR1 is SGHRS and CDR2 YFSETQ. The V and J ends lost 4 bases and 4 bases respectively, with 10 bases between them. CDR3 amino acids: CASSGGRADTQYF. The CDR3 DNA follows: TGCGCCAGCAGCGGGGGGCGGGCAGATACGCAGTATTTT.

In the case of this clonotype: The junction departs from the called germline gene at one end, perhaps through a read error. The genes are TRBV29-1 and TRBJ1-1; D remains unclear. CDR1 is SQVTM, CDR2 ANQGSEA, per germline. The CDR3 is 11 amino acids. DNA of the CDR3: TGCGGCGTTGAAGTCGGGCTTGAAGCTTTCTTT. This codes for CGVEVGLEAFF.

In its sample, this clonotype was seen many times. The gene calls are TRBV12-3 or TRBV12-4 and TRBJ1-4, with D hard to call. This CDR3 has 12 amino acids. V lost 6 bases and J lost 8, with 10 bases in between. The CDR3 region is CASSYVGEKLFF. The CDR3 DNA follows: TGTGCCAGCAGCTACGTTGGCGAAAAACTGTTTTTT.

In its sample, this clonotype was seen a few times. A junction end diverges from the germline sequence, so it may reflect a read error. As DNA, the CDR3 is TGTGCCAGCAGTCGAAACGCACAGGGAAACACCGGGGAGCTGCTTTTT. Protein: CASSRNAQGNTGELLF. V gene TRBV7-2 combines with J gene TRBJ2-2; TRBD1 is a possible D gene (6 bases). Germline loops: CDR1 SGHTA, CDR2 FQGNSA. The CDR3 covers 16 residues.

The chain carries TRBV15 and TRBJ1-1; perhaps TRBD1 as D (6 bases). CDR1 is LNHNV, CDR2 YYDKDF, per germline (reference sequence). This CDR3 is 13 amino acids long. The V gene lost 4 bases and the J gene lost 6 bases, with 12 bases spanning the gap. CDR3 in amino acids: CATSILKGAEAFF. The CDR3 DNA reads TGTGCCACCAGCATCCTTAAGGGGGCTGAAGCTTTCTTT.

For the CDR3, the DNA is TGTGCCAGCAGCTTAGCGGAGAGTACTGAAGCTTTCTTT. It encodes CASSLAESTEAFF. The chain employs TRBV7-9 and TRBJ1-1; D uncertain. CDR3 size: 13 residues. Trimming pared 0 bases from V and 5 bases from J, leaving 7 bases between. The germline V gene encodes CDR1 SEHNR and CDR2 FQNEAQ (reference sequence).

The rearrangement uses TRBV5-6 and TRBJ2-1, with TRBD2 matching 10 bases. V gave up 2 bases and J gave up 5 bases; unmatched junction bases: 1. CDR1 SGHDT and CDR2 YYEEEE come from the germline V gene. This CDR3 is built from 14 residues. The CDR3 sequence is CASSFGLADNEQFF. Written as DNA, the CDR3 is TGTGCCAGCAGCTTCGGACTAGCGGACAATGAGCAGTTCTTC.

V is TRBV25-1 and J is TRBJ2-5; D gene unclear. Germline V gives CDR1 MGHDK, CDR2 SYGVNS. The CDR3 runs 13 residues. V was trimmed by 3 bases and J by 4 bases, leaving 9 bases between them. In DNA form, the CDR3 reads TGTGCCAGCAGTGACACGGGTCGAGAGACCCAGTACTTC. Protein: CASSDTGRETQYF.

This sequence joins TRBV6-5 and TRBJ1-5, with D uncertain. Germline CDR1 and CDR2: MNHEY and SVGAGI. The ends were cut back, 2 bases at V and 1 base at J, with 12 bases in the middle. The CDR3 covers 16 residues. The DNA of the CDR3 is TGTGCCAGCAGTTACATGGGATCGGGCAGCAATCAGCCCCAGCATTTT. It codes for CASSYMGSGSNQPQHF.